This TCR beta chain is from a study of identical twins. This CDR3 contains 16 residues. Germline-derived CDR1 and CDR2 are LNHNV and YYDKDF (reference sequence). The ends lost 0 bases at V and 2 bases at J; junction bases unmatched: 2. In its sample, this clonotype was seen a few times. TCRdb fed the 5' RACE reads into MiXCR, producing one record per CDR3 protein. This repertoire shows 300,000 to 350,000 distinct CDR3 sequences, roughly 12% found once; its top ten account for 7.2%. The data also belong to a second study, concerning yellow fever vaccine responses in identical twins.

Sample: CD8+ T cells sorted from blood. This chain links TRBV15 with TRBJ2-1; 9 bases line up with TRBD2. The source of this sequence is a woman aged 18-35 years in good health. The CDR3 spells CATSRDLAGTYNEQFF. As DNA, the CDR3 is TGTGCCACCAGCAGAGATCTAGCGGGGACCTACAATGAGCAGTTCTTC.